This T cell receptor (beta chain) was documented in a study of sequential checkpoint blockade in melanoma. Turning to the study itself: Under 25 patients had matched tumor biopsies before treatment and at week 13 after nivolumab or ipilimumab alone.

Treatment in this sample: randomized to nivolumab then ipilimumab (arm A) or the reverse (arm B). This clone was seen many times. From germline, CDR1 is SGDLS and CDR2 YYNGEE. The V and J ends lost 0 bases and 3 bases, in that order; junction bases with no gene match: 4. This CDR3 comprises 15 residues. The method was immunoSEQ multiplex PCR; TCRdb's version includes in-frame clones alone and lacks a portion of them. The data contain about 21,000 clones, more than 25% of them singletons. The genes are TRBV9 and TRBJ2-5, with 8 bases aligning to TRBD2. This clonotype was sampled from a human donor with melanoma. The sample here was tumor tissue (inferred from file names), taken from a patient given nivolumab and ipilimumab in sequence. The CDR3, as DNA: TGTGCCAGCAGCGTAGCGGGGGGGCATGAAGAGACCCAGTACTTC. This sequence encodes CASSVAGGHEETQYF.